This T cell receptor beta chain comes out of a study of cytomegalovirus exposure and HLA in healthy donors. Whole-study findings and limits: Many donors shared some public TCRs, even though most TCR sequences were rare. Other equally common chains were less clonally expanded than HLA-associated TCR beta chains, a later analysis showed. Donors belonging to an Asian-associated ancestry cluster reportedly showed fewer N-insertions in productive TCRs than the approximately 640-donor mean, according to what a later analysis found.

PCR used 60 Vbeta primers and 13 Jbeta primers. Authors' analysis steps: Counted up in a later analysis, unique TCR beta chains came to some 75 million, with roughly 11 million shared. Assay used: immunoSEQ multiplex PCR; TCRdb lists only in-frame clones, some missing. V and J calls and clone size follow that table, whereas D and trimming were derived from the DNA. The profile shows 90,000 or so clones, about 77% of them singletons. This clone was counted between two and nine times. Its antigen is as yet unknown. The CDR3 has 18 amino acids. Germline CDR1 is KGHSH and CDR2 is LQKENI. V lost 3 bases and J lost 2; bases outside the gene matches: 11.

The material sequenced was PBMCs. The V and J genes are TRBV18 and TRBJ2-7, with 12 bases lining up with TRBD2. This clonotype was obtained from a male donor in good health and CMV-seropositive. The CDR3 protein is CASSPPRTSGGPAYEQYF. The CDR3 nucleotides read TGTGCCAGCTCACCGCCCAGAACTAGCGGGGGGCCCGCCTACGAGCAGTACTTC.